A single sample is the source of the 20 T cell receptor beta chains below, sequenced in a study of identifying expanded T cells in peripheral blood. Clones were read by immunoSEQ multiplex PCR, and TCRdb kept only the in-frame ones, dropping some. The table lists around 120,000 clones, more than 85% of them singletons. Sequenced sample: blood. The receptor set was obtained from a person between 18 and 70 years old in good health.

The chain links TRBV7-9 to TRBJ1-1, with D maybe TRBD1 (6 bases). The CDR3 extends over 13 amino acids. Germline assignment: CDR1 SEHNR and CDR2 FQNEAQ (reference sequence). V lost 1 base and J lost 7, with 10 bases in between. The CDR3 loop is CASSLGQGREAFF. DNA for the CDR3: TGTGCCAGCAGCTTAGGGCAGGGGCGTGAAGCTTTCTTT.

The V and J genes are TRBV4-3 and TRBJ2-3; no firm D call. Trimming left V 0 bases short and J 3 bases short, with 7 bases between. This CDR3 has 14 amino acids. CDR1 and CDR2 (germline): LGHNA, YSLEER. The CDR3 region is CASSQDRRTDTQYF. The CDR3 DNA is TGCGCCAGCAGCCAAGATCGCAGGACAGATACGCAGTATTTT.

V usage is TRBV5-6 and J usage is TRBJ2-7; unclear D gene. Trimming took 4 bases from V and 1 from J, leaving 12 bases between them. The CDR3 runs 14 residues. CDR1 is SGHDT and CDR2 is YYEEEE in the germline V gene. In DNA form, the CDR3 reads TGTGCCAGCAGCCCGGCCCCCCAGTCCTACGAGCAGTACTTC. Its protein is CASSPAPQSYEQYF.

This clone was observed a single time. This chain connects TRBV5-5 to TRBJ2-7; weak D call: TRBD2 (5 bases). Between the trimmed V and J ends, which lost 0 bases and 8 bases, there was a span of 12 bases. The CDR3 sequence is 13 residues long. Germline CDR1 reads SGHKS; CDR2 reads YYEKEE (reference sequence). The CDR3 nucleotides read TGTGCCAGCAGCTTGGAAGCGTCTAGCAAGCAGTACTTC. The encoded protein is CASSLEASSKQYF.

The chain couples TRBV4-1 to TRBJ2-3; 7 nucleotides agree with TRBD2. Germline CDR1 and CDR2: MGHRA and YSYEKL. The CDR3 sequence is 14 residues long. J gave up 0 bases and V 6 bases, and 3 bases lay outside the gene matches. This chain's CDR3 is CASRGRGSTDTQYF. The CDR3 nucleotides are TGCGCCAGCAGAGGGCGGGGGAGCACAGATACGCAGTATTTT.

This clone appeared a few times. CDR3 protein: CASMGQSYQETQYF. CDR3 coding DNA: TGTGCCAGCATGGGACAGAGCTACCAAGAGACCCAGTACTTC. The chain employs TRBV2 and TRBJ2-5; 7 bases match TRBD1. This CDR3 is built from 14 residues. J lost 0 bases, V lost 7 bases, and 5 bases had no gene match. Germline V gene sequence: CDR1 SNHLY, CDR2 FYNNEI.

This clone was detected only once. The chain combines TRBV15 with TRBJ1-1; D call uncertain. Germline CDR1 is LNHNV and CDR2 is YYDKDF (reference sequence). Trimming took 1 base from V and 4 from J, leaving 13 bases between them. The CDR3 loop spans 15 amino acids. DNA for the CDR3: TGTGCCACCAGCAGAGCACGGGGATACGGCACTGAAGCTTTCTTT. It is translated as CATSRARGYGTEAFF.

The J gene is TRBJ1-1, the V gene TRBV11-1; no definite D call. The CDR3 is 15 amino acids. The V gene lost 4 bases and the J gene lost 2 bases, with 14 bases spanning the gap. The germline V gene encodes CDR1 SGHAT and CDR2 FQDESV (reference sequence). The CDR3 here is CASSYHSLPNTEAFF. The CDR3 DNA follows: TGTGCCAGCAGCTACCACAGCTTGCCAAACACTGAAGCTTTCTTT.

This clone was counted once. The genes are TRBV28 and TRBJ1-2; maybe TRBD1 (6 bases). CDR1 MDHEN and CDR2 SYDVKM come from the germline V gene. V gave up 4 bases and J gave up 0 bases, with 18 bases separating them. The CDR3 length is 17 residues. The CDR3 DNA reads as TGTGCCAGCAGTTCCGTGGCAGGGGACACATCTAACTATGGCTACACCTTC. It translates to CASSSVAGDTSNYGYTF.

This clone was counted once. This rearrangement joins TRBV20-1 to TRBJ1-1; no clear D gene. V shed 6 bases and J shed 3 bases, with 8 bases lying between them. This CDR3 has 11 amino acids. CDR1 is DFQATT, CDR2 SNEGSKA, per germline (reference sequence). As DNA, the CDR3 is TGCAGTGCCAGGACTCACACTGAAGCTTTCTTT. This translates into CSARTHTEAFF.

This chain uses TRBV27 with TRBJ1-2; D unresolved. Trimming stripped 0 bases from V and 2 bases from J, with 10 bases between. Germline V CDR1 and CDR2: MNHEY, SMNVEV (reference sequence). The CDR3 is 15 residues long. CDR3 amino acids: CASSLSASLNYGYTF. The CDR3 DNA sequence: TGTGCCAGCAGTTTATCTGCCAGCCTAAACTATGGCTACACCTTC.

The V gene is TRBV11-2, the J gene TRBJ1-1; D is undetermined. Germline V CDR1 and CDR2: SGHAT, FQNNGV. The V and J ends lost 1 base and 6 bases respectively, with 15 bases between them. The CDR3 consists of 15 residues. The CDR3 region is CASSLVVGSRSEAFF. The CDR3, as DNA: TGTGCCAGCAGCTTAGTAGTGGGGTCGAGGTCTGAAGCTTTCTTT.

This chain links TRBV7-6 with TRBJ2-3; 10 bases map to TRBD2. Trimming cost V 4 bases and J 3 bases; bases outside gene matches: 13. The germline CDR1 and CDR2 sequences are SGHVS and FNYEAQ. This CDR3 has 18 residues. Here the CDR3 DNA reads TGTGCCAGCAGCTGGGGCTGGGGGACTAGCGAGTCTACAGATACGCAGTATTTT. Protein: CASSWGWGTSESTDTQYF.

The J gene is TRBJ2-7, the V gene TRBV7-9, with D possibly being TRBD2 (5 bases). This CDR3 has 12 amino acids. Between the trimmed V and J ends, which lost 3 bases and 3 bases, there was a span of 6 bases. CDR1 and CDR2 from the germline V gene are SEHNR and FQNEAQ (reference sequence). CDR3 amino acids: CASSFGNYEQYF. The DNA of the CDR3 is TGTGCCAGCAGCTTCGGGAACTACGAGCAGTACTTC.

This clone was seen a single time. This chain joins TRBV6-5 and TRBJ2-7; unclear D gene. There are 14 residues in the CDR3. V was shortened by 0 bases and J by 3 bases, with 9 bases between the two germline ends. The germline V gene has CDR1 MNHEY and CDR2 SVGAGI. The CDR3 loop is CASSYSRMGYEQYF. The CDR3 DNA follows: TGTGCCAGCAGTTACTCTCGCATGGGCTACGAGCAGTACTTC.

The chain combines TRBV27 with TRBJ2-7, with a tentative D call TRBD2 (6 bases). Trimming pared 8 bases from V and 5 bases from J, leaving 16 bases between. CDR3 length: 13 residues. Germline CDR1 MNHEY, CDR2 SMNVEV (reference sequence). In DNA form, the CDR3 reads TGTGCCAGCGGCCTCCCTTGGGGGGACGAGCAGTACTTC. It yields the protein CASGLPWGDEQYF.

The chain couples TRBV10-3 to TRBJ1-3, with D possibly being TRBD1 (5 bases). This CDR3 comprises 13 residues. V lost 8 bases and J lost 3, with 11 bases in between. CDR1 and CDR2 (germline): ENHRY, SYGVKD. The CDR3 loop is CAILTADGNTIYF. CDR3 in DNA: TGTGCCATCCTGACAGCCGATGGAAACACCATATATTTT.

This chain uses TRBV21-1 with TRBJ2-5; TRBD1, as called in the table, went unchecked against the DNA. TRBV21-1 is a recognized pseudogene. The CDR3 is made up of 15 amino acids. The CDR3 here is CASSNAEDREETQYF. CDR3 coding DNA: TGTGCCAGCAGCAACGCCGAGGACAGGGAAGAGACCCAGTACTTC.

The V call is TRBV14, the J call TRBJ1-2, with TRBD1 identical over 7 bases. The CDR3 is 14 amino acids. Trimming at V came to 1 base and at J to 8 bases, leaving 7 bases not matched to a gene. CDR1 is SGHDN and CDR2 is FVKESK in the germline V gene. The CDR3 DNA reads TGTGCCAGCAGCCAAGTAGCAGGGACAGTGGGCTACACCTTC. The encoded protein is CASSQVAGTVGYTF.

The chain is built from TRBV7-6 and TRBJ2-3; unclear D gene. The CDR3 is made up of 13 amino acids. The germline gives CDR1 SGHVS, CDR2 FNYEAQ. Trimming left V 0 bases short and J 4 bases short, with 5 bases between. The CDR3 region has the DNA TGTGCCAGCAGCTTAGCGCATGCAGATACGCAGTATTTT. Protein: CASSLAHADTQYF.